What follows are 23 T cell receptor beta chains derived from one specimen sequenced in a study of blood T cell repertoires in COVID-19. Clones were sequenced by immunoSEQ multiplex PCR, and TCRdb holds only the in-frame ones, with some missing. The sample lists about 330,000 clones, roughly 88% seen once, with under 6% in the top ten. Input material: PBMCs or T cells enriched from blood (not recorded which). These receptors originate from a man aged 30 to 45 who had recovered from COVID-19.

DNA of the CDR3: TGTGCCAGCAGCCAAGACGTTAGGGACAGGGTCCATAATTCACCCCTCCACTTT. Residues: CASSQDVRDRVHNSPLHF. The V call is TRBV3-1 (or the pseudogene TRBV3-2), the J call TRBJ1-6; 9 positions agree with TRBD1. CDR1 LGHDT and CDR2 YNNKEL come from the germline V gene (reference sequence). Trimming took 0 bases from V and 5 from J; bases not matched to a gene: 8. This CDR3 spans 18 amino acids.

Concerning this clone itself: This same CDR3 is encoded by further DNA sequences in the sample. The rearrangement uses TRBV11-2 and TRBJ2-1; TRBD2 might be the D (6 bases). Germline CDR1 reads SGHAT; CDR2 reads FQNNGV. The V end lost 1 base, the J end lost 4 bases, and 11 bases lay between the germline ends. This CDR3 comprises 15 residues. CDR3 DNA: TGTGCCAGCAGCTTAGGGGCCAGCGGGTACAATGAGCAGTTCTTC. It is translated as CASSLGASGYNEQFF.

The chain joins TRBV28 to TRBJ2-7; TRBD1 matches 7 bases. From germline, CDR1 is MDHEN and CDR2 SYDVKM. The CDR3 spans 13 residues. The V segment lost 5 bases and the J segment 1 base; nucleotides outside the gene matches: 2. The CDR3 loop is CASSTGQSYEQYF. The CDR3 nucleotides read TGTGCCAGCAGTACGGGACAGTCCTACGAGCAGTACTTC.

CDR3 in DNA: TGTGCCAGCAGTACTCCGGGAAACACCATATATTTT. Encoded protein: CASSTPGNTIYF. The chain recombines TRBV6-5 with TRBJ1-3, with D uncertain. CDR3 size: 12 residues. Germline CDR1 MNHEY, CDR2 SVGAGI. V lost 5 bases to trimming and J lost 4 bases, with 6 bases between them.

This chain links TRBV2 with TRBJ2-1, with 7 bases that match TRBD1. CDR1 is SNHLY and CDR2 is FYNNEI in the germline V gene. V was clipped by 4 bases and J by 6 bases; unmatched bases: 3. The CDR3 is 13 amino acids. The CDR3 DNA reads as TGTGCCAGCAGTGGAGGGGGCGGCAATGAGCAGTTCTTC. Translation gives CASSGGGGNEQFF. The whole variable domain, filled in from reference TRBV2 and TRBJ2-1, reads EPEVTQTPSHQVTQMGQEVILRCVPISNHLYFYWYRQILGQKVEFLVSFYNNEISEKSEIFDDQFSVERPDGSNFTLKIRSTKLEDSAMYFCASSGGGGNEQFFGPGTRLTVL.

J is TRBJ1-5 and V is TRBV2, with D possibly matching TRBD1 (6 bases). The CDR3 totals 14 residues. The germline V gene encodes CDR1 SNHLY and CDR2 FYNNEI. The V and J ends lost 6 bases and 7 bases respectively, with 16 bases between them. The CDR3 region has the DNA TGTGCCAGCAGCCTACAGGGAACTCGGCAGCCCCAGCATTTT. The encoded protein is CASSLQGTRQPQHF.

The rearrangement joins TRBV6-4 to TRBJ1-3; 7 bases agree with TRBD1. Germline CDR1 MRHNA, CDR2 SNTAGT. The CDR3 runs 15 residues. Trimming cost V 3 bases and J 2 bases; bases outside gene matches: 4. The CDR3 nucleotides read TGTGCCAGCAGTGAAACCGGGACAGCTGGAAACACCATATATTTT. Encoded protein: CASSETGTAGNTIYF.

This chain joins TRBV3-1 (or the pseudogene TRBV3-2) and TRBJ1-1; 7 nucleotides align to TRBD1. The CDR3 is made up of 15 amino acids. Trimming removed 4 bases from V and 3 bases from J; junction bases left unmatched: 8. The germline V gene encodes CDR1 LGHDT and CDR2 YNNKEL (reference sequence). This chain's CDR3 is CASSPKTGRDTEAFF. CDR3 sequence (DNA): TGTGCCAGCAGCCCCAAGACAGGGCGGGACACTGAAGCTTTCTTT.

The chain carries TRBV2 and TRBJ2-1, with D perhaps matching TRBD1 (6 bases). Germline V gene data show CDR1 as SNHLY and CDR2 as FYNNEI. With 6 bases removed from V and 0 bases from J, the gap between germline ends came to 15 bases. The CDR3 runs to 16 residues. CDR3 DNA sequence: TGTGCCAGCAGACGGACAGAAACAATCTCCTACAATGAGCAGTTCTTC. Translation gives CASRRTETISYNEQFF.

This chain uses TRBV7-2 with TRBJ1-5; no clear D. The V end lost 1 base, the J end lost 3 bases, and 4 bases lay between the germline ends. This CDR3 is built from 13 residues. The germline gives CDR1 SGHTA, CDR2 FQGNSA. The CDR3 here is CASSLGLNQPQHF. CDR3 nucleotide sequence: TGTGCCAGCAGCTTAGGACTCAATCAGCCCCAGCATTTT.

The chain recombines TRBV11-2 with TRBJ1-2; D unresolved. This CDR3 region has 14 residues. V was pared by 6 bases and J by 4 bases, with 15 bases between. Germline-derived CDR1 and CDR2 are SGHAT and FQNNGV. The CDR3 nucleotides are TGTGCCAGCAGAGCTAACCCCGGGTCCTATGGCTACACCTTC. It codes for CASRANPGSYGYTF.

As DNA, the CDR3 is TGTGCCAGCAGCCTACGGGACAGGGGGCTCAAACCAGAAGCTTTCTTT. Translation gives CASSLRDRGLKPEAFF. V and J are TRBV28 and TRBJ1-1; 12 bases line up with TRBD1. Germline V gene lookup returns CDR1 MDHEN and CDR2 SYDVKM. This CDR3 is built from 16 residues. Unmatched junction bases numbered 13, after V lost 6 bases and J lost 8 bases.

The genes are TRBV6-5 and TRBJ1-3; D is possibly TRBD1 (6 bases). This CDR3 region has 15 residues. The V gene's germline CDR1 is MNHEY and CDR2 SVGAGI. Trimming removed 6 bases at V and 4 bases at J, with 16 bases between. CDR3 protein: CASSLGQWSGNTIYF. CDR3 nucleotides: TGTGCCAGCAGCCTAGGACAGTGGTCAGGAAACACCATATATTTT.

V usage is TRBV18 and J usage is TRBJ2-7; 11 nucleotides line up with TRBD1. CDR1 and CDR2 (germline): KGHSH, LQKENI. There are 15 residues in the CDR3. J lost 3 bases, V lost 6 bases, and 7 bases had no gene match. The CDR3: CASSPSGTGGYEQYF. The CDR3 region has the DNA TGTGCCAGCTCCCCCTCCGGGACAGGGGGCTACGAGCAGTACTTC.

This clone was observed a single time. The chain recombines TRBV19 with TRBJ1-3; no reliable D call. The ends were cut back, 2 bases at V and 0 bases at J, with 11 bases in the middle. This CDR3 comprises 16 residues. The germline CDR1 and CDR2 sequences are LNHDA and SQIVND (reference sequence). CDR3 bases: TGTGCCAGTAGTATACGGGTCACCGTCTCTGGAAACACCATATATTTT. Translating it yields CASSIRVTVSGNTIYF.

This chain joins TRBV12-3 or TRBV12-4 and TRBJ2-3; D unclear. Deletions cut 0 bases from V and 3 bases from J, with 4 bases between. This CDR3 region has 13 residues. The CDR3 region is CASSLAETDTQYF. The CDR3 region has the DNA TGTGCCAGCAGTTTAGCAGAGACAGATACGCAGTATTTT.

This clone has just one count. The V and J genes are TRBV5-4 and TRBJ1-1; D gene ambiguous. CDR3 length equals 14 residues. Per germline, CDR1 SGHNT and CDR2 YYREEE (reference sequence). The V end was cut by 1 base, the J end by 1 base, with 8 bases between. CDR3 loop: CASSLRQENTEAFF. In DNA form, the CDR3 reads TGTGCCAGCAGCTTGCGCCAGGAGAACACTGAAGCTTTCTTT.

This chain connects TRBV9 to TRBJ2-2; D gene uncertain. This CDR3 region has 14 residues. Trimming shortened V by 4 bases and J by 6 bases, and 13 bases separated the two germline ends. CDR1 SGDLS and CDR2 YYNGEE come from the germline V gene. CDR3 coding DNA: TGTGCCAGCAGCCCCCGGTATAACCCCGGGGAGCTGTTTTTT. It translates to CASSPRYNPGELFF. Combining the CDR3 with reference TRBV9 and TRBJ2-2 gives the whole variable domain DSGVTQTPKHLITATGQRVTLRCSPRSGDLSVYWYQQSLDQGLQFLIQYYNGEERAKGNILERFSAQQFPDLHSELNLSSLELGDSALYFCASSPRYNPGELFFGEGSRLTVL.

The V gene is TRBV19, the J gene TRBJ2-2; 11 bases align to TRBD1. CDR3 length: 14 amino acids. Looked up from germline, CDR1 is LNHDA and CDR2 is SQIVND (reference sequence). The V and J ends lost 5 bases and 9 bases, in that order; junction bases with no gene match: 5. CDR3 DNA: TGTGCCAGTAGTGTAGGACAGGGGGCTAGGGAGCTGTTTTTT. This sequence encodes CASSVGQGARELFF.

This sequence joins TRBV7-2 and TRBJ2-7; TRBD2 aligns across 8 bases. V shed 6 bases, J shed 3 bases, and the junction held 16 bases outside the gene matches. The CDR3 extends over 17 amino acids. From germline, CDR1 is SGHTA and CDR2 FQGNSA. In DNA, the CDR3 is TGTGCCAGCAGTTTCCCCGGGGGGGGGCCCACCGGCTACGAGCAGTACTTC. It is translated as CASSFPGGGPTGYEQYF.

This clone has only a few counts. The genes are TRBV28 and TRBJ1-1, with 8 bases fitting TRBD1. J was trimmed by 0 bases and V by 4 bases; bases with no gene match: 10. The CDR3 runs to 17 residues. The germline gives CDR1 MDHEN, CDR2 SYDVKM. The CDR3 nucleotides read TGTGCCAGCAGTTCCCCGCCAGGGGGCGCGATGAACACTGAAGCTTTCTTT. Protein product: CASSSPPGGAMNTEAFF. Full variable domain (missing parts from reference TRBV28 and TRBJ1-1): DVKVTQSSRYLVKRTGEKVFLECVQDMDHENMFWYRQDPGLGLRLIYFSYDVKMKEKGDIPEGYSVSREKKERFSLILESASTNQTSMYLCASSSPPGGAMNTEAFFGQGTRLTVV.

The chain couples TRBV6-5 to TRBJ2-7; TRBD1 might be the D (5 bases). V dropped 3 bases and J dropped 3 bases, with 18 bases sitting between them. Germline V gene lookup returns CDR1 MNHEY and CDR2 SVGAGI. The CDR3 has 16 residues. The CDR3 reads CASSYGWGRTGYEQYF. CDR3 nucleotide sequence: TGTGCCAGCAGTTATGGGTGGGGCAGAACAGGCTACGAGCAGTACTTC.

The gene calls are TRBV25-1 and TRBJ1-1; 7 nucleotides line up with TRBD1. Trimming removed 3 bases from V and 3 bases from J; junction bases left unmatched: 7. CDR3 length equals 15 residues. Germline CDR1 and CDR2: MGHDK and SYGVNS. The CDR3 loop is CASSDRRGEDTEAFF. The CDR3 DNA follows: TGTGCCAGCAGTGACCGCAGGGGGGAAGACACTGAAGCTTTCTTT. Filled out from reference TRBV25-1 and TRBJ1-1, the complete variable domain reads EADIYQTPRYLVIGTGKKITLECSQTMGHDKMYWYQQDPGMELHLIHYSYGVNSTEKGDLSSESTVSRIRTEHFPLTLESARPSHTSQYLCASSDRRGEDTEAFFGQGTRLTVV.